The rows below give T cell receptor beta chains drawn from one sample of a study of early T cells in non-severe SARS-CoV-2 infection. Each CDR3 protein gets one entry after TCRdb re-called the 5' RACE reads with MiXCR. The sample lists about 30,000 distinct CDR3 sequences; approximately 5% were seen once. Sample: whole blood. Source of these receptors: an adult who was a healthcare worker with PCR-confirmed SARS-CoV-2 infection or an uninfected control (not recorded which). The CDR3 runs from the conserved cysteine through the conserved F or W. A D gene is named only where the DNA matches it firmly. Not all rows give a size; the values are once, few, many and, for expanded clones, a class.

j_gene: TRBJ2-5; v_gene: TRBV12-2; abundance: many; len: 15; d_gene: -; CDR3nt: TGTGCAAGTCGCTTAGCGAGTGAGGTACAAGAGACCCAGTACTTC; CDR3aa: CASRLASEVQETQYF
j_gene: TRBJ2-3; v_gene: TRBV7-9; abundance: many; len: 14; d_gene: -; CDR3nt: TGTGCCAGCAGCCCGCGGGCCCTCACAGATACGCAGTATTTT; CDR3aa: CASSPRALTDTQYF
j_gene: TRBJ2-7; v_gene: TRBV15; abundance: many; len: 13; d_gene: -; CDR3nt: TGTGCCACCAGCCGGACACCATCCTACGAGCAGTACTTC; CDR3aa: CATSRTPSYEQYF
j_gene: TRBJ2-7; v_gene: TRBV5-1; abundance: few; len: 14; d_gene: -; CDR3nt: TGCGCCAGCAGCTTATCGGGGGTTTCCTACGAGCAGTACTTC; CDR3aa: CASSLSGVSYEQYF
j_gene: TRBJ2-1; v_gene: TRBV5-1; abundance: many; len: 16; d_gene: -; CDR3nt: TGCGCCAGCAGCTTGCAAGGGGCGCGGAACTACAATGAGCAGTTCTTC; CDR3aa: CASSLQGARNYNEQFF
j_gene: TRBJ1-2; v_gene: TRBV28; abundance: -; len: 16; d_gene: -; CDR3nt: TGTGCCAGCGCCCCCCCAGGACGGTCCGTTAGGAATGGCTACACCTTC; CDR3aa: CASAPPGRSVRNGYTF
j_gene: TRBJ1-1; v_gene: TRBV7-2; abundance: many; len: 15; d_gene: -; CDR3nt: TGTGCCAGCAGCTTAGTAGGGCACCCGGACACTGAAGCTTTCTTT; CDR3aa: CASSLVGHPDTEAFF
j_gene: TRBJ2-5; v_gene: TRBV2; abundance: few; len: 10; d_gene: -; CDR3nt: TGTGCCAGCAGTGAAGGAAGCTCGTACTTC; CDR3aa: CASSEGSSYF
j_gene: TRBJ1-6; v_gene: TRBV7-9; abundance: many; len: 15; d_gene: TRBD1; CDR3nt: TGTGCCAGCAGCGACACAGGGGGCACTTATTCACCCCTCCACTTT; CDR3aa: CASSDTGGTYSPLHF
j_gene: TRBJ1-6; v_gene: TRBV4-3; abundance: many; len: 15; d_gene: -; CDR3nt: TGCGCCAGCAGCCAGGACCTCGTTTATAATTCACCCCTCCACTTT; CDR3aa: CASSQDLVYNSPLHF
j_gene: TRBJ2-5; v_gene: TRBV7-9; abundance: many; len: 14; d_gene: TRBD1; CDR3nt: TGTGCCAGCAGCTTCGGACAGGGGGCGGAGACCCAGTACTTC; CDR3aa: CASSFGQGAETQYF
j_gene: TRBJ2-3; v_gene: TRBV12-3/TRBV12-4; abundance: many; len: 13; d_gene: -; CDR3nt: TGTGCCAGCAGTTTACAGGGTTTTGATACGCAGTATTTT; CDR3aa: CASSLQGFDTQYF
j_gene: TRBJ2-1; v_gene: TRBV12-3/TRBV12-4; abundance: many; len: 17; d_gene: -; CDR3nt: TGTGCCAGCAGCCCCCCACCGATGGGGTTCACCTACAATGAGCAGTTCTTC; CDR3aa: CASSPPPMGFTYNEQFF
j_gene: TRBJ2-7; v_gene: TRBV18; abundance: many; len: 13; d_gene: TRBD1; CDR3nt: TGTGCCAGCTCACGGGACAGGGACTACGAGCAGTACTTC; CDR3aa: CASSRDRDYEQYF
j_gene: TRBJ1-2; v_gene: TRBV7-2; abundance: many; len: 16; d_gene: -; CDR3nt: TGTGCCAGCAGCCCAAACCCGGGGAGGGCTAACTATGGCTACACCTTC; CDR3aa: CASSPNPGRANYGYTF
j_gene: TRBJ1-2; v_gene: TRBV6-2/TRBV6-3; abundance: -; len: 14; d_gene: TRBD1; CDR3nt: TGTGCCAGCAGTTCGGGACAGTGGCCCTATGGCTACACCTTC; CDR3aa: CASSSGQWPYGYTF
j_gene: TRBJ2-2; v_gene: TRBV18; abundance: many; len: 16; d_gene: TRBD2; CDR3nt: TGTGCCAGCTCACCACTAGCGGGATCGAACACCGGGGAGCTGTTTTTT; CDR3aa: CASSPLAGSNTGELFF
j_gene: TRBJ2-7; v_gene: TRBV20-1; abundance: -; len: 15; d_gene: TRBD1; CDR3nt: TGCAGTGCTCATTCACCGGGACAGGGGTCCTACGAGCAGTACTTC; CDR3aa: CSAHSPGQGSYEQYF
j_gene: TRBJ2-4; v_gene: TRBV4-2; abundance: -; len: 14; d_gene: -; CDR3nt: TGTGCCAGCAGCCAAGGAGTGACCAAAAACATTCAGTACTTC; CDR3aa: CASSQGVTKNIQYF
j_gene: TRBJ2-7; v_gene: TRBV29-1; abundance: medium-sized; len: 13; d_gene: TRBD2; CDR3nt: TGCAGCGCAGGACTAGCGGGAGGCTACGAGCAGTACTTC; CDR3aa: CSAGLAGGYEQYF
j_gene: TRBJ1-4; v_gene: TRBV6-5; abundance: -; len: 12; d_gene: -; CDR3nt: TGTGCCAGCGCCCAGGGAGTTGAAAAACTGTTTTTT; CDR3aa: CASAQGVEKLFF
j_gene: TRBJ1-2; v_gene: TRBV6-5; abundance: many; len: 14; d_gene: TRBD1; CDR3nt: TGTGCCAGCAGTCCAGGGGGCAAGGGCTATGGCTACACCTTC; CDR3aa: CASSPGGKGYGYTF
j_gene: TRBJ2-7; v_gene: TRBV27; abundance: few; len: 15; d_gene: TRBD2; CDR3nt: TGTGCCAGCAGTACCGGCGGGGGGCCGCTTTACGAGCAGTACTTC; CDR3aa: CASSTGGGPLYEQYF
j_gene: TRBJ2-1; v_gene: TRBV27; abundance: few; len: 19; d_gene: TRBD2; CDR3nt: TGTGCCAGCCTCCCTTCCTCCTCCCGACGGGCGGGAGTTTACAATGAGCAGTTCTTC; CDR3aa: CASLPSSSRRAGVYNEQFF
j_gene: TRBJ1-1; v_gene: TRBV20-1; abundance: -; len: 14; d_gene: -; CDR3nt: TGCAGTGCGGAAGGTGGGATTATGAACACTGAAGCTTTCTTT; CDR3aa: CSAEGGIMNTEAFF
j_gene: TRBJ1-2; v_gene: TRBV27; abundance: many; len: 16; d_gene: TRBD1; CDR3nt: TGTGCCAGCAGTTTCACTGTACAGGGGACGAACTATGGCTACACCTTC; CDR3aa: CASSFTVQGTNYGYTF
j_gene: TRBJ2-3; v_gene: TRBV9; abundance: many; len: 16; d_gene: TRBD1; CDR3nt: TGTGCCAGCAGCGCCGGACAGGGGACTAGCACAGATACGCAGTATTTT; CDR3aa: CASSAGQGTSTDTQYF
j_gene: TRBJ2-3; v_gene: TRBV11-2; abundance: many; len: 17; d_gene: TRBD2; CDR3nt: TGTGCCAGCGGTGGGGCCTGGCTAGCGGGAGCATCAGATACGCAGTATTTT; CDR3aa: CASGGAWLAGASDTQYF
j_gene: TRBJ2-2; v_gene: TRBV5-1; abundance: -; len: 15; d_gene: -; CDR3nt: TGCGCCAGCAGCTTGGAAATCCCTAACACCGGGGAGCTGTTTTTT; CDR3aa: CASSLEIPNTGELFF
j_gene: TRBJ2-3; v_gene: TRBV11-2; abundance: -; len: 15; d_gene: -; CDR3nt: TGTGCCAGCAGCCCCGACGGGGCTAGCACAGATACGCAGTATTTT; CDR3aa: CASSPDGASTDTQYF
j_gene: TRBJ1-1; v_gene: TRBV12-3/TRBV12-4; abundance: many; len: 13; d_gene: TRBD1; CDR3nt: TGTGCCAGCAGTTTTTCCCGGGGGACAGGGGGTTTCTTT; CDR3aa: CASSFSRGTGGFF
j_gene: TRBJ2-1; v_gene: TRBV7-8; abundance: many; len: 15; d_gene: -; CDR3nt: TGTGCCAGCAGCTTAGTGAGTTCTCAGGAATATGAGCAGTTCTTC; CDR3aa: CASSLVSSQEYEQFF
j_gene: TRBJ2-7; v_gene: TRBV24-1; abundance: many; len: 11; d_gene: -; CDR3nt: TGTGCCACCCTGGACCAGGAAGGGCAGTACTTC; CDR3aa: CATLDQEGQYF
j_gene: TRBJ1-5; v_gene: TRBV10-3; abundance: many; len: 15; d_gene: TRBD1; CDR3nt: TGTGCCAGCGCCCTAGACAGGGTTAGCAATCAGCCCCAGCATTTT; CDR3aa: CASALDRVSNQPQHF
j_gene: TRBJ2-2; v_gene: TRBV5-1; abundance: few; len: 17; d_gene: TRBD1; CDR3nt: TGCGCCAGCAGTCCTACTACGACAGGGAGAATGGACGGGGAGCTGTTTTTT; CDR3aa: CASSPTTTGRMDGELFF
j_gene: TRBJ2-5; v_gene: TRBV20-1; abundance: -; len: 14; d_gene: -; CDR3nt: TGCAGTGCTAGAGTCACAGGGAAACAAGAGACCCAGTACTTC; CDR3aa: CSARVTGKQETQYF
j_gene: TRBJ1-2; v_gene: TRBV12-3/TRBV12-4; abundance: many; len: 15; d_gene: -; CDR3nt: TGTGCCAGCAGTTTAGGGATTGCTTTTAACTATGGCTACACCTTC; CDR3aa: CASSLGIAFNYGYTF
j_gene: TRBJ2-5; v_gene: TRBV20-1; abundance: many; len: 12; d_gene: TRBD1; CDR3nt: TGCAGTGCCTCACACAGGGGGGAGACCCAGTACTTC; CDR3aa: CSASHRGETQYF
j_gene: TRBJ2-1; v_gene: TRBV4-2; abundance: many; len: 19; d_gene: TRBD1; CDR3nt: TGTGCCAGCAGCCAAGTTCCCCTCCTTCAGGGGGCTACTCACAATGAGCAGTTCTTC; CDR3aa: CASSQVPLLQGATHNEQFF
j_gene: TRBJ2-1; v_gene: TRBV19; abundance: many; len: 14; d_gene: TRBD2; CDR3nt: TGTGCCAGTAGTATAGCGGGAGGGCCCTTAGAGCAGTTCTTC; CDR3aa: CASSIAGGPLEQFF
j_gene: TRBJ2-5; v_gene: TRBV14; abundance: many; len: 13; d_gene: TRBD2; CDR3nt: TGTGCCAGCAACCCTAGCGGGGGTGAGACCCAGTACTTC; CDR3aa: CASNPSGGETQYF
j_gene: TRBJ2-3; v_gene: TRBV6-2/TRBV6-3; abundance: few; len: 17; d_gene: TRBD2; CDR3nt: TGTGCCAGCAGTGGACCCCCAGCGGGGACTAGCACAGATACGCAGTATTTT; CDR3aa: CASSGPPAGTSTDTQYF
j_gene: TRBJ1-2; v_gene: TRBV12-3/TRBV12-4; abundance: -; len: 14; d_gene: TRBD1; CDR3nt: TGTGCCAGCAGCCGGGACAGGAGGAAGGGTGGCTACACCTTC; CDR3aa: CASSRDRRKGGYTF
j_gene: TRBJ2-1; v_gene: TRBV13; abundance: many; len: 12; d_gene: -; CDR3nt: TGTGCCAGCAGCCCAATCCAAGATGAGCAGTTCTTC; CDR3aa: CASSPIQDEQFF
j_gene: TRBJ1-6; v_gene: TRBV6-5; abundance: many; len: 15; d_gene: -; CDR3nt: TGTGCCAGCAGTTTGGGGTCCCAGGGTAATTCACCCCTCCACTTT; CDR3aa: CASSLGSQGNSPLHF
j_gene: TRBJ2-7; v_gene: TRBV19; abundance: many; len: 14; d_gene: -; CDR3nt: TGTGCCAGTAGCTCCTATGCGGGAACCGGCGAGCAGTACTTC; CDR3aa: CASSSYAGTGEQYF
j_gene: TRBJ2-5; v_gene: TRBV4-2; abundance: -; len: 15; d_gene: -; CDR3nt: TGTGCCAGCAGCCAAGTCGACCGGGGGGCCCTGGCCCAGTACTTC; CDR3aa: CASSQVDRGALAQYF
j_gene: TRBJ2-1; v_gene: TRBV5-6; abundance: many; len: 15; d_gene: -; CDR3nt: TGTGCCAGCAGCTTCGTCGCCCCGGGCTACAATGAGCAGTTCTTC; CDR3aa: CASSFVAPGYNEQFF
j_gene: TRBJ2-3; v_gene: TRBV12-3/TRBV12-4; abundance: many; len: 15; d_gene: TRBD1; CDR3nt: TGTGCCAGCAGTTTAGGGACAGGGGCCACAGATACGCAGTATTTT; CDR3aa: CASSLGTGATDTQYF
j_gene: TRBJ2-3; v_gene: TRBV10-2; abundance: many; len: 14; d_gene: -; CDR3nt: TGCGCCAGCAGTCCCCCTAAATACACAGATACGCAGTATTTT; CDR3aa: CASSPPKYTDTQYF
j_gene: TRBJ2-7; v_gene: TRBV20-1; abundance: many; len: 14; d_gene: TRBD2; CDR3nt: TGCAGTGCTCCCGGACTAGCGGGTTCCTACGAGCAGTACTTC; CDR3aa: CSAPGLAGSYEQYF
j_gene: TRBJ2-5; v_gene: TRBV20-1; abundance: many; len: 18; d_gene: -; CDR3nt: TGCAGTGCTAGAGGAGGGGCAGGGGAATCGGGGGCCCAAGAGACCCAGTACTTC; CDR3aa: CSARGGAGESGAQETQYF
j_gene: TRBJ2-1; v_gene: TRBV11-2; abundance: many; len: 15; d_gene: TRBD1; CDR3nt: TGTGCCAGCAGCTACTCAGGGGGAAACTACAATGAGCAGTTCTTC; CDR3aa: CASSYSGGNYNEQFF
j_gene: TRBJ1-6; v_gene: TRBV20-1; abundance: few; len: 14; d_gene: -; CDR3nt: TGCAGTGCTTCCCGCTCCATACAGTTTTCACCCCTCCACTTT; CDR3aa: CSASRSIQFSPLHF
j_gene: TRBJ1-5; v_gene: TRBV7-2; abundance: many; len: 14; d_gene: -; CDR3nt: TGTGCCAGCAGCTCAGACGTTAGCAATCAGCCCCAGCATTTT; CDR3aa: CASSSDVSNQPQHF